One and the same sample provided the 5 T cell receptor beta chains below, sequenced in a study of graft-versus-host responses after intestinal transplantation. These receptors have no identified antigens. The assay was immunoSEQ multiplex PCR, and TCRdb's table has in-frame clones only and misses some. The sample has about 110,000 clones, more than 90% seen once. The material was unstimulated CD4+ T cells sorted from spleen or lymph node cells, obtained before transplant. The receptors here all came from a human donor who was the organ donor for an intestinal transplant.

The V call is TRBV4-1, the J call TRBJ2-7; 8 bases align to TRBD2. Germline V gene data show CDR1 as MGHRA and CDR2 as YSYEKL. CDR3 size: 16 residues. V shed 0 bases, J shed 2 bases, and the junction held 6 bases outside the gene matches. CDR3 region: CASSQESSGRAYEQYF. The CDR3 DNA is TGCGCCAGCAGCCAAGAGTCCAGCGGGAGAGCCTACGAGCAGTACTTC.

This chain uses TRBV5-1 with TRBJ2-5, with 11 bases lining up with TRBD2. Germline assignment: CDR1 SGHRS and CDR2 YFSETQ. The CDR3 has 17 amino acids. V gave up 4 bases and J gave up 1 base; unmatched junction bases: 9. The chain's CDR3 is CASSQGLAEPLQETQYF. The DNA of the CDR3 is TGCGCCAGCAGCCAGGGACTAGCGGAACCTCTCCAAGAGACCCAGTACTTC.

J is TRBJ2-1 and V is TRBV11-1; the match to TRBD2 covers 13 bases. V lost 4 bases, J lost 6 bases, and 3 bases stayed unmatched. The CDR3 runs 15 residues. Germline CDR1 reads SGHAT; CDR2 reads FQDESV (reference sequence). The CDR3 nucleotides read TGTGCCAGCAGCTCCGGGACTAGCGGGACCAATGAGCAGTTCTTC. It codes for CASSSGTSGTNEQFF.

The rearrangement uses TRBV5-4 and TRBJ2-2; D gene uncertain. Trimming removed 4 bases from V and 1 base from J, with 14 bases in between. Germline loops: CDR1 SGHNT, CDR2 YYREEE (reference sequence). This CDR3 is built from 16 residues. The CDR3 reads CASSQKTRRNTGELFF. CDR3 nucleotide sequence: TGTGCCAGCAGCCAGAAAACCCGAAGGAACACCGGGGAGCTGTTTTTT. The whole variable domain, remainder taken from reference TRBV5-4 and TRBJ2-2, is ETGVTQSPTHLIKTRGQQVTLRCSSQSGHNTVSWYQQALGQGPQFIFQYYREEENGRGNFPPRFSGLQFPNYSSELNVNALELDDSALYLCASSQKTRRNTGELFFGEGSRLTVL.

The chain is built from TRBV27 and TRBJ2-7; 7 bases match TRBD1. The CDR3 has 15 residues. CDR1 and CDR2 from the germline V gene are MNHEY and SMNVEV (reference sequence). With V trimmed by 5 bases and J by 2 bases, 9 bases remained unmatched. The CDR3 coding sequence is TGTGCCAGCAGTCCCCCAGGTGGGACAGCCTACGAGCAGTACTTC. This encodes CASSPPGGTAYEQYF.